These 7 T cell receptor beta chains share one sample of origin, sequenced in a study of shared clonotypes between healthy human individuals. Method: immunoSEQ multiplex PCR; TCRdb's copy keeps in-frame clones and lacks some. The sample has some 1.4 million clones, approximately 96% seen once. The sample consisted of naive CD4+ T cells sorted from blood. The subset here: CD45RA+ positively selected. All receptors come from a man between 25 and 39 years old in good health.

The CDR3 here is CASSPIGRDSNTGELFF. The CDR3 DNA follows: TGTGCCAGCTCACCAATTGGCAGGGACTCGAACACCGGGGAGCTGTTTTTT. This chain connects TRBV18 to TRBJ2-2; D possibly corresponds to TRBD2 (6 bases). V was pared by 2 bases and J by 0 bases, with 13 bases between. The germline V gene has CDR1 KGHSH and CDR2 LQKENI. CDR3 length: 17 residues.

V and J are TRBV7-9 and TRBJ1-2, with 8 bases matching TRBD1. Per the germline V gene, CDR1 is SEHNR and CDR2 is FQNEAQ (reference sequence). Unmatched junction bases numbered 9, after V lost 3 bases and J lost 6 bases. This CDR3 spans 15 amino acids. CDR3 in DNA: TGTGCCAGCAGCTTGGGGAGGACAGGGCTCGATGGCTACACCTTC. It codes for CASSLGRTGLDGYTF. Looking up the rest from reference TRBV7-9 and TRBJ1-2 gives the full variable domain: DTGVSQNPRHKITKRGQNVTFRCDPISEHNRLYWYRQTLGQGPEFLTYFQNEAQLEKSRLLSDRFSAERPKGSFSTLEIQRTEQGDSAMYLCASSLGRTGLDGYTFGSGTRLTVV.

The chain recombines TRBV10-1 with TRBJ2-7; D remains unclear. The CDR3 loop spans 14 amino acids. Germline assignment: CDR1 WNHNN and CDR2 SYGVQD (reference sequence). The V and J ends lost 0 bases and 1 base respectively, with 7 bases between them. The chain's CDR3 is CASSESPRSYEQYF. CDR3 bases: TGCGCCAGCAGTGAGTCCCCCAGGTCCTACGAGCAGTACTTC.

This clone was recorded once. This chain joins TRBV28 and TRBJ2-4; 8 nucleotides align to TRBD1. Germline V CDR1 and CDR2: MDHEN, SYDVKM. The V segment lost 5 bases and the J segment 6 bases; nucleotides outside the gene matches: 9. The CDR3 loop spans 15 amino acids. CDR3 DNA: TGTGCCAGCAGTGGCGCTGGACAGGGAATAAACATTCAGTACTTC. It yields the protein CASSGAGQGINIQYF.

The chain joins TRBV6-1 to TRBJ1-2, with TRBD1 matching over 9 bases. CDR3 length equals 15 residues. J was trimmed by 5 bases and V by 5 bases; bases with no gene match: 9. CDR1 and CDR2 (germline): MNHNS, SASEGT. The CDR3 loop is CASSHFSGTGYGYTF. CDR3 in DNA: TGTGCCAGCAGTCATTTTTCCGGGACAGGGTATGGCTACACCTTC.

J is TRBJ2-5 and V is TRBV18; TRBD1 agrees at 8 bases. The CDR3 is 15 residues long. CDR1 and CDR2 (germline): KGHSH, LQKENI. The ends lost 5 bases at V and 1 base at J; junction bases unmatched: 6. The CDR3 protein is CASSKMTGVQETQYF. The CDR3 DNA is TGTGCCAGCTCAAAAATGACAGGGGTCCAAGAGACCCAGTACTTC.

The genes are TRBV9 and TRBJ2-7; 10 nucleotides agree with TRBD2. The V segment lost 0 bases and the J segment 4 bases; nucleotides outside the gene matches: 7. Germline V gene sequence: CDR1 SGDLS, CDR2 YYNGEE. The CDR3 length is 16 residues. CDR3 amino acids: CASSVESGRAVYEQYF. DNA for the CDR3: TGTGCCAGCAGCGTAGAAAGCGGGAGGGCCGTTTACGAGCAGTACTTC.